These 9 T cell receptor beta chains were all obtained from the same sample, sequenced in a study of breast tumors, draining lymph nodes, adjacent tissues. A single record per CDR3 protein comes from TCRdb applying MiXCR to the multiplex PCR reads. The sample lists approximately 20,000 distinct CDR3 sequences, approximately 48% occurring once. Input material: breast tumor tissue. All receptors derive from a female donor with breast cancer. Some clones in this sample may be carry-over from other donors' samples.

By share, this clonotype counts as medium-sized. CDR3 bases: TGTGCCAGCAGCTGGGGTTCAGGCCACATCTACGAGCAGTACTTC. Translated, it gives CASSWGSGHIYEQYF. The rearrangement joins TRBV7-6 to TRBJ2-7; D is unclear. The CDR3 has 15 amino acids. Trimming took off 4 bases at V and 3 bases at J, with 16 bases between the two ends. Germline loops: CDR1 SGHVS, CDR2 FNYEAQ.

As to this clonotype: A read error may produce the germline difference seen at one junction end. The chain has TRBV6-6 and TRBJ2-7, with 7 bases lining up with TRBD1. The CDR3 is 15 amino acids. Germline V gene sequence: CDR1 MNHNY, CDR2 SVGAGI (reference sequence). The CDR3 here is CASSHSETGNNEQYF. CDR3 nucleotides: TGTGCCAGCAGTCACTCCGAGACAGGGAATAACGAGCAGTACTTC.

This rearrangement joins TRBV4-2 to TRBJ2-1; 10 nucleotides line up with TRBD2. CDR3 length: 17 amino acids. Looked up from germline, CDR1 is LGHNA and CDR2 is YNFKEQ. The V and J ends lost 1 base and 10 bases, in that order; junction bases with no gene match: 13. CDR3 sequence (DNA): TGTGCCAGCAGCCAAGTCGCCGGGAGCGGGAGGGCCCGGGAGCAGTTCTTC. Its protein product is CASSQVAGSGRAREQFF.

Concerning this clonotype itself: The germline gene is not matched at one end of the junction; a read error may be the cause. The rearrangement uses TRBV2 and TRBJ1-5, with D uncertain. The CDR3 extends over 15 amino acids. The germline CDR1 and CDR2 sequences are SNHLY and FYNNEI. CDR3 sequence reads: CASSLGGVGNQPQHF. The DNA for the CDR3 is TGTGCCAGCAGTTTAGGCGGGGTCGGCAACCAGCCCCAGCATTTT.

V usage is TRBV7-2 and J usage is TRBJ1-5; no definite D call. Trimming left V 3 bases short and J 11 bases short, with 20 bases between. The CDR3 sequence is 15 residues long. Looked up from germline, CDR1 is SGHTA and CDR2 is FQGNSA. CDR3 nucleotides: TGTGCCAGCAGCTTCCTAGCGGGCGGGGTAGAGACCCAGCATTTT. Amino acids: CASSFLAGGVETQHF.

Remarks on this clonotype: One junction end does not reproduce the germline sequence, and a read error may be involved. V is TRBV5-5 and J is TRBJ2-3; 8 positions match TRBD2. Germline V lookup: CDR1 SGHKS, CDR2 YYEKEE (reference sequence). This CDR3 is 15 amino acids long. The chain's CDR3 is CASSSSGSPTDTQYF. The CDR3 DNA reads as TGCGCCAGCAGTTCAAGCGGGAGCCCCACAGATACGCAGTATTTT.

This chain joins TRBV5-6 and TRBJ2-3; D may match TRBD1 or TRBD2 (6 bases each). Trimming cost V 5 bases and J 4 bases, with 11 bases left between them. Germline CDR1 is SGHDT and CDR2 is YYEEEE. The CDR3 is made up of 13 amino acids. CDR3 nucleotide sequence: TGTGCCAGCAGTCCCGGGGGCCCAGATACGCAGTATTTT. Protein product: CASSPGGPDTQYF.

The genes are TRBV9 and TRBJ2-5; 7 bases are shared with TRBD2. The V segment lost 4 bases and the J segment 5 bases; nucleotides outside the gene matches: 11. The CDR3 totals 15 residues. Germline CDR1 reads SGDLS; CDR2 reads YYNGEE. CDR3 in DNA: TGTGCCAGCAGCCCCCGGGGGGTAAGCAGTGAGACCCAGTACTTC. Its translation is CASSPRGVSSETQYF.

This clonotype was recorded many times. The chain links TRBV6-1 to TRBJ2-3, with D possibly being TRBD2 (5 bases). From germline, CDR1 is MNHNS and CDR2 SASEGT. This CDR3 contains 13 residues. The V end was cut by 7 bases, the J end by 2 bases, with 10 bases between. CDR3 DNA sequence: TGTGCCAGCAATCAGGACTCCACAGATACGCAGTATTTT. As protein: CASNQDSTDTQYF.